This T cell receptor (beta chain) emerged from a study of naive and memory T cell subsets. Points from the study as a whole: Naive repertoires, especially CD8, held a few larger clonotypes, possibly memory cells re-expressing CD45RA.

The beta constant-region primer was an equimolar mix of two oligonucleotides covering TRBC1 and TRBC2. Four rounds of PCR amplified the ligated cDNA using nested alpha and beta constant-region primers plus SP2. The cDNA 3' end received a ligated single-stranded oligonucleotide carrying the SP2 primer and a 12-nucleotide UMI. MiXCR, applied by TCRdb to the UMI-ligation and nested PCR reads, yields one record per CDR3 protein. Seen here are roughly 100,000 distinct CDR3 sequences, about 14% observed once, and the top ten hold about 3%. This clonotype was counted ten times or more. Its target is unknown. The ends were cut back, 7 bases at V and 4 bases at J, with 16 bases in the middle. This CDR3 spans 14 amino acids. Germline CDR1 is SGHVS and CDR2 is FQNEAQ. After the first PCR, alpha and beta chain libraries were processed separately. Overnight CMV lysate stimulation of fresh PBMCs defined donor CMV status by CD4+ IFNgamma. Cells stained for CD3, CD4, CD8, CD45RA and CD27 were sorted into four subsets.

This receptor was obtained from a human donor in good health. The chain joins TRBV7-8 to TRBJ2-5, with no clear D. The specimen was naive CD8+ T cells from blood. The CDR3 spells CASTLRMNLETQYF. DNA of the CDR3: TGTGCCAGCACCCTGCGGATGAACCTAGAGACCCAGTACTTC.